Listed below are T cell receptor beta chains from one sample, sequenced in a study of blood T cell repertoires in COVID-19. Here immunoSEQ multiplex PCR was the method, and the copy in TCRdb shows in-frame clones only, minus some. The sample includes 200,000 to 250,000 clones, roughly nine tenths of them seen just once. The sample comprised PBMCs or T cells enriched from blood (not recorded which). The source is a woman in her forties or fifties in a cohort exposed to, infected with or recovered from COVID-19 (not recorded which). CDR3s include the opening cysteine and the closing phenylalanine or tryptophan.

CASSLIGGDGELFF,TRBJ2-2,TRBV7-3
CASSPGSRQGFETQYF,TRBJ2-5,TRBV5-4
CASSQDSEETPNPQETQYF,TRBJ2-5,TRBV3-1/TRBV3-2
CASSLGVSRATGELFF,TRBJ2-2,TRBV11-1
CSVDRDRNTDTQYF,TRBJ2-3,TRBV29-1
CASSQWLAGGYEQYF,TRBJ2-7,TRBV4-3
CASSFRTGGSQETQYF,TRBJ2-5,TRBV7-9
CASSNIAGGRTDTQYF,TRBJ2-3,TRBV11-2
CASSLEGGLGSPLHF,TRBJ1-6,TRBV11-2
CASSLDGDRAGTQYF,TRBJ2-5,TRBV5-4
CAINSGLGLAGGDGSDTQYF,TRBJ2-3,TRBV10-3
CAGLAGDTYEQYF,TRBJ2-7,TRBV30
CSAGTQYGYTF,TRBJ1-2,TRBV20-1
CASSSGTGEPGANVLTF,TRBJ2-6,TRBV19
CASSLDGGSEAFF,TRBJ1-1,TRBV11-2